A selection of T cell receptor beta chains follows, all from one sample in a study of human T cells and chemical hapten exposure. TCRdb re-called the RACE reads through MiXCR, storing one row per CDR3 protein. The sample includes roughly 72,000 distinct CDR3 sequences, 10% to 13% of them seen just once. Source: whole blood, taken in connection with sensitization to the hapten diphenylcyclopropenone (DPC). The receptors originated from a woman between 45 and 60 years old with alopecia areata. Some clones in this sample may be carry-over from other donors' samples. Each CDR3 is given without its conserved first and last residue. The order of the fields is clone size, J gene, V gene, CDR3 protein. Clone size is given for some rows only: seen once, a few or many times, or a class if the clone is expanded.

>many|TRBJ2-3|TRBV28
ASSLVSGGRTDTQY
>.|TRBJ1-1|TRBV6-2/TRBV6-3
ASTEGVAPEAF
>.|TRBJ1-1|TRBV11-2
ASSLGIEGRKAF
>.|TRBJ2-2|TRBV28
ASIPSGVGTGELF
>.|TRBJ1-5|TRBV6-2/TRBV6-3
ASMKGGYSNQPQH
>many|TRBJ1-5|TRBV18
ASSPSAGTQPQH
>.|TRBJ2-4|TRBV6-2/TRBV6-3
ASSPGSGYGIQY
>.|TRBJ2-1|TRBV7-7
ASSLGLGWNEQF
>many|TRBJ1-5|TRBV29-1
SPRGPGQH
>.|TRBJ2-3|TRBV20-1
SARDTGGGTQY
>many|TRBJ1-2|TRBV3-1
ASRGGTDGYT
>few|TRBJ1-3|TRBV10-3
AIKDSGSGNTIY
>few|TRBJ2-3|TRBV5-1
ASSAGAARDTQY
>many|TRBJ1-2|TRBV18
ASSPGLDYGYT
>.|TRBJ2-5|TRBV3-1
ASSRALPGQQETQY
>many|TRBJ2-2|TRBV2
ASRIRGTGGTGELF
>.|TRBJ1-4|TRBV20-1
SAPPSGASGEKLF
>.|TRBJ1-5|TRBV6-5
ASSYSAAQLGQPQH
>few|TRBJ2-5|TRBV3-1
ASSQAGGETQY
>few|TRBJ2-7|TRBV27
ASSSGPSRAYEQY
>many|TRBJ1-5|TRBV19
ASSVDSNQPQH